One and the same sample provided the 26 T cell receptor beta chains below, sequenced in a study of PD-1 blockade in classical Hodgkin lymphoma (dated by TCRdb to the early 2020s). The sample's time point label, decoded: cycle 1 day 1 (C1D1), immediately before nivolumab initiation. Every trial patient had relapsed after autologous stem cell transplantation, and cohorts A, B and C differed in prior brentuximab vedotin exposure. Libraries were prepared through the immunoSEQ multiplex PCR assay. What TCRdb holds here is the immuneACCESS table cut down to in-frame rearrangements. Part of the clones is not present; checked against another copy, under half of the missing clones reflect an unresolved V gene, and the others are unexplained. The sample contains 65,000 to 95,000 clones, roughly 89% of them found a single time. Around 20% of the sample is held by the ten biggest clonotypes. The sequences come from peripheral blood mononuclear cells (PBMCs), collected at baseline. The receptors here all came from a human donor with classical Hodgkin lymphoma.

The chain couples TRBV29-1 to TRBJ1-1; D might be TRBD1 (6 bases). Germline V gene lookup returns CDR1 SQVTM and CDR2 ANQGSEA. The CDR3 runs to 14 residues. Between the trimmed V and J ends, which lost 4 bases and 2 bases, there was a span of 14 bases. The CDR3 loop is CSVGIGGSNTEAFF. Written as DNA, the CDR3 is TGCAGCGTTGGCATTGGGGGCTCAAACACTGAAGCTTTCTTT.

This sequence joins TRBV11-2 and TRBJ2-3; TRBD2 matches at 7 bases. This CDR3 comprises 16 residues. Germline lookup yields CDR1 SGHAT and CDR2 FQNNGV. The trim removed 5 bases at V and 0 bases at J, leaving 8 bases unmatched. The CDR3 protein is CASSGFASGSTDTQYF. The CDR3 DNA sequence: TGTGCCAGCAGCGGCTTTGCTAGCGGAAGCACAGATACGCAGTATTTT.

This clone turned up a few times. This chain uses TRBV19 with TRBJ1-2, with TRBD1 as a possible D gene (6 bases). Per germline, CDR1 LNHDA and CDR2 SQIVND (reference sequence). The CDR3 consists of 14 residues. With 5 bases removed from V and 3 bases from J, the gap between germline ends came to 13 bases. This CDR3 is CASSVPGGDYGYTF. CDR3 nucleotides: TGTGCCAGTAGTGTCCCGGGGGGCGACTATGGCTACACCTTC.

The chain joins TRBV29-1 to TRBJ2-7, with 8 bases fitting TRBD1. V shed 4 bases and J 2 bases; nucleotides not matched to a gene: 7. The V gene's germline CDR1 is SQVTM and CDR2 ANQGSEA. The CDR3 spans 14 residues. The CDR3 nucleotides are TGCAGCGTTGTAGACCCGGGACAGGCCTACGAGCAGTACTTC. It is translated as CSVVDPGQAYEQYF.

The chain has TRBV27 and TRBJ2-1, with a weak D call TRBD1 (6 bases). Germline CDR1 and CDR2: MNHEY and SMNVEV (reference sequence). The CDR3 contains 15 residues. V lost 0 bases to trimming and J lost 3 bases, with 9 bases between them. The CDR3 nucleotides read TGTGCCAGCAGTTTATCGAGCAGGGGCTACAATGAGCAGTTCTTC. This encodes CASSLSSRGYNEQFF.

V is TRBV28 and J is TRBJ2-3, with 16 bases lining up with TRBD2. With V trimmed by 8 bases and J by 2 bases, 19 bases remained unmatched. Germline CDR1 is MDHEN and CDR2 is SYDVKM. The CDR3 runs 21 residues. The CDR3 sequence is CASLPLAPGTSGRGTTDTQYF. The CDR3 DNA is TGTGCCAGCTTGCCCTTGGCCCCCGGGACTAGCGGGAGGGGAACCACAGATACGCAGTATTTT.

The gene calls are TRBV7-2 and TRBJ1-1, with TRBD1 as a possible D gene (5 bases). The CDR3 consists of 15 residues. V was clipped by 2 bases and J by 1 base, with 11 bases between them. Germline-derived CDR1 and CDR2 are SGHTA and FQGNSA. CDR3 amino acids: CASSLRDWENTEAFF. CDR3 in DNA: TGTGCCAGCAGCTTACGGGACTGGGAGAACACTGAAGCTTTCTTT.

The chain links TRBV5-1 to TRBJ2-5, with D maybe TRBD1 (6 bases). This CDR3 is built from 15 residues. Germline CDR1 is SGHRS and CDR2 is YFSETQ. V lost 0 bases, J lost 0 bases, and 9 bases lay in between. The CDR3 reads CASSLGQANQETQYF. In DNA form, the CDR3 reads TGCGCCAGCAGCTTGGGACAGGCGAACCAAGAGACCCAGTACTTC.

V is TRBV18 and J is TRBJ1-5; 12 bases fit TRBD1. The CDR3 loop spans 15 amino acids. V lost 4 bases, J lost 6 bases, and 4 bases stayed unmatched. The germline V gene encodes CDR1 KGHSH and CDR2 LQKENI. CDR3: CASSRGQGAAQPQHF. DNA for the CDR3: TGTGCCAGCTCACGGGGACAGGGGGCCGCTCAGCCCCAGCATTTT.

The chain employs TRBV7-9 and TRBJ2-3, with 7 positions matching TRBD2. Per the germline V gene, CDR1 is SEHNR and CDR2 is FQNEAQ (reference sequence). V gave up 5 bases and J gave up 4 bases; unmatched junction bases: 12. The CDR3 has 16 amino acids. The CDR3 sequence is CASSHRDYRVPDTQYF. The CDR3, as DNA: TGTGCCAGCAGCCACCGGGACTATCGTGTCCCAGATACGCAGTATTTT.

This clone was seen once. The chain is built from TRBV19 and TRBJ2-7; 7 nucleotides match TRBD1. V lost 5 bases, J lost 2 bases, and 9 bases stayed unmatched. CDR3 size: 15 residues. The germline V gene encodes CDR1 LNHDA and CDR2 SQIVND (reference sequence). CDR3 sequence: CASSASEGAPYEQYF. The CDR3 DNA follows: TGTGCCAGTAGTGCCTCCGAGGGGGCGCCCTACGAGCAGTACTTC.

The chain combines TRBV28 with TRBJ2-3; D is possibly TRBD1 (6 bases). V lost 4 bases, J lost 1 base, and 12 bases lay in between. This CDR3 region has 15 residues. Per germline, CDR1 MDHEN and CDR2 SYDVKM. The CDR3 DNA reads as TGTGCCAGCAGTTCACAGGGTTTGGGCACAGATACGCAGTATTTT. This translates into CASSSQGLGTDTQYF.

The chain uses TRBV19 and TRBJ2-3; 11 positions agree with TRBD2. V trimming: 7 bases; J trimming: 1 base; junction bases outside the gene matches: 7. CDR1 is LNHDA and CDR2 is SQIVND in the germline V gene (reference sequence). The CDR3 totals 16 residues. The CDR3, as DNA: TGTGCCAGTAACAGAGGGGGACTAGCGGGCACAGATACGCAGTATTTT. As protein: CASNRGGLAGTDTQYF.

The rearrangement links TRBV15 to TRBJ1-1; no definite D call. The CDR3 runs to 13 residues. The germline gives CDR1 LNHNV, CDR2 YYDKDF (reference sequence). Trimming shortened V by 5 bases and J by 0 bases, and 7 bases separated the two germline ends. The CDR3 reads CATSARLNTEAFF. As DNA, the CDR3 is TGTGCCACCAGCGCCCGACTGAACACTGAAGCTTTCTTT.

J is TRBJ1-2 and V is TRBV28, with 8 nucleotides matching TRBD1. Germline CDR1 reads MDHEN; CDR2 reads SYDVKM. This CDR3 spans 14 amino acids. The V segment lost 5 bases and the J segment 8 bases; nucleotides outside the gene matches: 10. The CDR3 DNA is TGTGCCAGCAGTCTCCTCGACAGGGGCCAAGGCTACACCTTC. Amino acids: CASSLLDRGQGYTF.

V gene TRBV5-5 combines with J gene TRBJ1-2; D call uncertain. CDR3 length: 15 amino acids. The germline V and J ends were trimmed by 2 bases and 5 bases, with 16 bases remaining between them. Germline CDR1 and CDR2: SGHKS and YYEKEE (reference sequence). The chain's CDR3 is CASSFGPLTRYGYTF. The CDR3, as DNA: TGTGCCAGCAGCTTCGGCCCTCTGACTCGGTATGGCTACACCTTC.

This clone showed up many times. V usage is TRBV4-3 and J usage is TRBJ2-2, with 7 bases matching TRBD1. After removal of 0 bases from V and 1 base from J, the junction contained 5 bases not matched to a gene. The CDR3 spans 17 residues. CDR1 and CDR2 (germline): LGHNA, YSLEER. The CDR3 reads CASSQDFYRGNTGELFF. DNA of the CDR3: TGCGCCAGCAGCCAAGATTTCTACAGGGGGAACACCGGGGAGCTGTTTTTT.

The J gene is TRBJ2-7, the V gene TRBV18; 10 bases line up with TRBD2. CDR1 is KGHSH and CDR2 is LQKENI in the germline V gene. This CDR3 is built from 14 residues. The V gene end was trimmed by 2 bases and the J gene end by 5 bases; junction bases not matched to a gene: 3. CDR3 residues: CASSPTSGNHEQYF. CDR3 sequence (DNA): TGTGCCAGCTCACCAACTAGCGGGAACCACGAGCAGTACTTC.

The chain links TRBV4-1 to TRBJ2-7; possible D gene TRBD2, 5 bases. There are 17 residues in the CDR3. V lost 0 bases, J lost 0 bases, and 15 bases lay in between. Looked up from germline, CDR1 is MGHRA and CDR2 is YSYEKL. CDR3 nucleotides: TGCGCCAGCAGCCAAGATCTGAGACTACTTATCTCCTACGAGCAGTACTTC. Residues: CASSQDLRLLISYEQYF.

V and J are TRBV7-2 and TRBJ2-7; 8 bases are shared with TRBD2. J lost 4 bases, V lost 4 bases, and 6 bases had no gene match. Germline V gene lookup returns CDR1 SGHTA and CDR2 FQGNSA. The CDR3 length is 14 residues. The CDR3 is CASSSRTSWYEQYF. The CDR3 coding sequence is TGTGCCAGCAGCTCCCGGACTAGCTGGTACGAGCAGTACTTC.

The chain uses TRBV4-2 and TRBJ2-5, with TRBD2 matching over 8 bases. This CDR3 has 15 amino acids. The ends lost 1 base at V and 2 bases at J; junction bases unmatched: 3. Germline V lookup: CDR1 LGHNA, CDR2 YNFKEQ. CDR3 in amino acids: CASSQGLAGQETQYF. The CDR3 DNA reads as TGTGCCAGCAGCCAAGGTTTAGCGGGACAAGAGACCCAGTACTTC.

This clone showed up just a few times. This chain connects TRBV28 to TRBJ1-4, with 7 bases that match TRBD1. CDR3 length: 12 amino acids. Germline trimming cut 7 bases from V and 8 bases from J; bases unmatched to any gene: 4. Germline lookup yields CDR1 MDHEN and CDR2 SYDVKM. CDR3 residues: CASKGAGEKLFF. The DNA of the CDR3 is TGTGCCAGCAAGGGGGCTGGAGAAAAACTGTTTTTT. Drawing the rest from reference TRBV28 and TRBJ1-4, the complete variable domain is DVKVTQSSRYLVKRTGEKVFLECVQDMDHENMFWYRQDPGLGLRLIYFSYDVKMKEKGDIPEGYSVSREKKERFSLILESASTNQTSMYLCASKGAGEKLFFGSGTQLSVL.

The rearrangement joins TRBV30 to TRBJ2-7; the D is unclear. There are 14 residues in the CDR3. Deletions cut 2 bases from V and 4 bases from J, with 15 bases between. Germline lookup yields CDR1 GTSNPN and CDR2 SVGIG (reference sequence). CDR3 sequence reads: CAWSYKGKSYEQYF. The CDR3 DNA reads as TGTGCCTGGAGTTATAAAGGAAAGAGTTACGAGCAGTACTTC.

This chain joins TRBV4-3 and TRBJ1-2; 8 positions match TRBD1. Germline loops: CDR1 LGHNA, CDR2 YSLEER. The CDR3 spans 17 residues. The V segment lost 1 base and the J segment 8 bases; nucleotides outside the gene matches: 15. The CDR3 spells CASSQVKPGGGLYGYTF. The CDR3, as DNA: TGCGCCAGCAGCCAAGTTAAACCAGGGGGCGGACTTTACGGCTACACCTTC.

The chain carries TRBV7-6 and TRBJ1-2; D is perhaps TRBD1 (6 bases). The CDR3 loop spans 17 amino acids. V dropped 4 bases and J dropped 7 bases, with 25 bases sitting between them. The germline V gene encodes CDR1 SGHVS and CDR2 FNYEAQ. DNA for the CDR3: TGTGCCAGCAGCTACTCTGGAGGGGGGACTTTTATGGTTGGCTACACCTTC. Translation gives CASSYSGGGTFMVGYTF.

The CDR3 is CAISEGPYEQYF. For the CDR3, the DNA is TGTGCCATCAGTGAGGGACCCTACGAGCAGTACTTC. This chain connects TRBV10-3 to TRBJ2-7, with unresolved D. This CDR3 has 12 amino acids. CDR1 is ENHRY, CDR2 SYGVKD, per germline. V lost 2 bases and J lost 2, with 4 bases in between.